This TCR beta chain stems from a study of T-cell reconstitution after alpha-beta-depleted transplantation in children. Whole-study results and caveats: Certain patients had high TCRbeta diversity at day 60, and it came from recipient T cells and thymic progenitors that survived. After transplant, at about two months, alpha-beta T cells were reportedly derived from several hundred expanded graft clones. T-cell counts and diversity at one year following transplant were attributed mainly to newly produced T cells.

On this clonotype itself: The antigen is undetermined.

Preparation of the TCRbeta library used unique molecular identifiers. TCRdb processed the PCR reads anew with MiXCR; each CDR3 protein has one entry. The sample holds approximately 430,000 distinct CDR3 sequences, roughly 15% seen once. V dropped 5 bases and J dropped 0; count of bases not matched to a gene: 7. CDR1 is DFQATT, CDR2 SNEGSKA, per germline (reference sequence). The CDR3 spans 15 residues. The V call is TRBV20-1, the J call TRBJ2-1; 7 positions match TRBD2. The clonotype was recovered from a boy younger than two who had a stem cell transplant for Wiskott-Aldrich syndrome, so the T cells may come from the graft donor. The sample here was PBMCs, mostly from graft donor cells, taken 360 days after TCRalphabeta/CD19-depleted stem cell transplant. The CDR3 region is CSARLSGFSYNEQFF. In nucleotides, the CDR3 is TGCAGTGCTCGTCTTAGCGGGTTCTCCTACAATGAGCAGTTCTTC.